This T cell receptor beta chain originates from a study of radiation and T cells in renal cell carcinoma. Study overall: Nephrectomy followed 15 Gy stereotactic body radiation by 4 weeks. Overall study results and limits: In blood, top tumor clones expanded by 2 weeks, shrinking by 4.

Clones were sequenced by immunoSEQ multiplex PCR, and TCRdb holds only the in-frame ones, with some missing. The sample has 40,000 to 60,000 clones, approximately 80% seen once. V gave up 5 bases and J gave up 6 bases; unmatched junction bases: 6. Germline CDR1 is LNHDA and CDR2 is SQIVND (reference sequence). This CDR3 spans 15 amino acids. Notes on this clone: Its specificity is unknown.

As to time point: blood 2 weeks post-SBRT. Treatment defined: 15 Gy SBRT to primary tumor, nephrectomy 4 weeks later. Blood was sampled at baseline, 2 weeks and 4 weeks after SBRT. This renal cell carcinoma was of the clear cell type. The gene calls are TRBV19 and TRBJ2-2; 10 positions agree with TRBD1. The TCR originated in a woman aged 65 to 85 with renal cell carcinoma. The material sequenced was blood, taken from a patient whose treatment included radiotherapy and nephrectomy. The CDR3 region is CASSHLGQGAGELFF. In DNA form, the CDR3 reads TGTGCCAGTAGTCACCTCGGACAGGGGGCCGGGGAGCTGTTTTTT. Full variable domain (missing parts from reference TRBV19 and TRBJ2-2): DGGITQSPKYLFRKEGQNVTLSCEQNLNHDAMYWYRQDPGQGLRLIYYSQIVNDFQKGDIAEGYSVSREKKESFPLTVTSAQKNPTAFYLCASSHLGQGAGELFFGEGSRLTVL.